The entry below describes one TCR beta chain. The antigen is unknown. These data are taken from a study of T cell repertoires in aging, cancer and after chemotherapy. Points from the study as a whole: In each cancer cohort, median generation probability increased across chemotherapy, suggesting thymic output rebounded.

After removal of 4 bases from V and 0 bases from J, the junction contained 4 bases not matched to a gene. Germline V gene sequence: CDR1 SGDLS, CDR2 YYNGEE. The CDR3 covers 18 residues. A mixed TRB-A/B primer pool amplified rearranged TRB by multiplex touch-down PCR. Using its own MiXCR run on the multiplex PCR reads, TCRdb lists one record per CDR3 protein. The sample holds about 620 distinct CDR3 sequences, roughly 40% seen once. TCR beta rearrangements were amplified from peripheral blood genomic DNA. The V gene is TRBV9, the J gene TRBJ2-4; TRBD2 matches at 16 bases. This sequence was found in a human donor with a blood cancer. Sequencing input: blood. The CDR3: CASSPGLAGGIAKNIQYF. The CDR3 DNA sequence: TGTGCCAGCAGCCCGGGACTAGCGGGGGGGATAGCCAAAAACATTCAGTACTTC.